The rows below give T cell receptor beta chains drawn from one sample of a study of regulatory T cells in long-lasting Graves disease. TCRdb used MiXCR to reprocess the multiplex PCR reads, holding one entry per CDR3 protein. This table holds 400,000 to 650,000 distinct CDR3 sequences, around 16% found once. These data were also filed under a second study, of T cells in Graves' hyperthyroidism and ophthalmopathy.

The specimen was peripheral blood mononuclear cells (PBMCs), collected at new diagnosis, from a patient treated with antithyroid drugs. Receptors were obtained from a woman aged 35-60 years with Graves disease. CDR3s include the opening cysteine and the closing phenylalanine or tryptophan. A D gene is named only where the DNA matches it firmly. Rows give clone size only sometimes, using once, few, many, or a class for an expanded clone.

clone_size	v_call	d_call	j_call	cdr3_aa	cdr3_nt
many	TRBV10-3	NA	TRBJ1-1	CAILPEWNTEAFF	TGTGCCATCTTACCGGAATGGAACACTGAAGCTTTCTTT
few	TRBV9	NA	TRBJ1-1	CASSVDSGGRADEAFF	TGTGCCAGCAGCGTAGATTCTGGAGGACGGGCCGATGAAGCTTTCTTT
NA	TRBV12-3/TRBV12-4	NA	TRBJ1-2	CASSQDRLDGYTF	TGTGCCAGCAGTCAAGACAGGTTGGACGGCTACACCTTC
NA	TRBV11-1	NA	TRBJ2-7	CASSLREDEQYF	TGTGCCAGCAGCTTGCGGGAAGACGAGCAGTACTTC
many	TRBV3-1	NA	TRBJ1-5	CASSQDAASSNQPQHF	TGTGCCAGCAGCCAAGACGCAGCTTCTAGCAATCAGCCCCAGCATTTT
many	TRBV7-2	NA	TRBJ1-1	CASSLGVVTEAFF	TGTGCCAGCAGTTTGGGGGTGGTAACTGAAGCTTTCTTT
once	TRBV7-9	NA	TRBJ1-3	CARGAASGNTIYF	TGTGCCAGAGGGGCAGCCTCTGGAAACACCATATATTTT
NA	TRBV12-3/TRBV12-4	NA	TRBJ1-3	CASRTDGAGWSTIYF	TGTGCCAGCAGAACAGACGGGGCCGGCTGGAGCACCATATATTTT
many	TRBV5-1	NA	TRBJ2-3	CASRGGFLSTDTQYF	TGCGCCAGCCGAGGGGGGTTCCTTAGCACAGATACGCAGTATTTT
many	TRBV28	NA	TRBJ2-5	CASSTDSRGRKTQYF	TGTGCCAGCAGTACCGATTCTAGGGGACGGAAGACCCAGTACTTC
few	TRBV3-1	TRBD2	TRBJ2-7	CASSQMAAGGPTYGQYF	TGTGCCAGCAGCCAAATGGCAGCGGGGGGGCCGACCTACGGGCAGTACTTC
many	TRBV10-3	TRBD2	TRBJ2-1	CATQAGGLNEQFF	TGTGCCACCCAAGCGGGGGGGCTCAATGAGCAGTTCTTC
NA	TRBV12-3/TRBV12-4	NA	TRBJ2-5	CASSPPRGTSETQYF	TGTGCCAGCAGCCCCCCGAGGGGGACCTCAGAGACCCAGTACTTC
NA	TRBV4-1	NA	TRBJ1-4	CASSQEGRREKLFF	TGCGCCAGCAGCCAAGAAGGACGGCGTGAAAAACTGTTTTTT
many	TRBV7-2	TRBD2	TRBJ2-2	CASSLTSGGTGELFF	TGTGCCAGCAGCTTGACTAGCGGGGGCACCGGGGAGCTGTTTTTT
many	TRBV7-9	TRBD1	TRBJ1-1	CASNSGGLDTEAFF	TGTGCCAGCAACTCAGGGGGATTGGATACTGAAGCTTTCTTT
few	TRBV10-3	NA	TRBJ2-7	CASSYDGGTSYEQYF	TGTGCCAGCAGTTACGACGGCGGGACCTCCTACGAGCAGTACTTC
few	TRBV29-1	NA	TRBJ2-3	CSVGPSTDTQYF	TGCAGCGTTGGTCCTAGCACAGATACGCAGTATTTT
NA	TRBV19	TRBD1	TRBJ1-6	CASKVGTETENSPLHF	TGTGCCAGTAAGGTGGGGACAGAGACGGAGAATTCACCCCTCCACTTT
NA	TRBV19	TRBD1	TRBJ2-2	CASKLQGDTGELFF	TGTGCCAGTAAACTTCAGGGGGACACCGGGGAGCTGTTTTTT
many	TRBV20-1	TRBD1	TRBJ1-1	CSAGRQGWDTEAFF	TGCAGTGCTGGACGACAGGGTTGGGACACTGAAGCTTTCTTT
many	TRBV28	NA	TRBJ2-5	CASSLLGLGGGKGQETQYF	TGTGCCAGCAGTTTATTGGGGCTTGGAGGGGGGAAAGGACAAGAGACCCAGTACTTC
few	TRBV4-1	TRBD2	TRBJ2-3	CASSQDEASGGPDTQYF	TGCGCCAGCAGCCAAGATGAGGCTAGCGGGGGACCAGATACGCAGTATTTT
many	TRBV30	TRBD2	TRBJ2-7	CAWSASGGQYF	TGTGCCTGGAGTGCCTCGGGGGGGCAGTACTTC
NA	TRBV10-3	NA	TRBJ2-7	CAISESGRYYEQYF	TGTGCCATCAGTGAGTCGGGACGGTATTACGAGCAGTACTTC